This entry lists 7 T cell receptor beta chains sequenced from one sample in a study of T cells in Graves' hyperthyroidism and ophthalmopathy. Researchers amplified the TCR beta CDR3 regions from RNA transcripts. The TCR CDR3 first-round RT-PCR relied on the HTBI primer set. TCRdb re-called the multiplex PCR reads through MiXCR, storing one row per CDR3 protein. The repertoire holds fewer than 600,000 distinct CDR3 sequences, with roughly an eighth as singletons. The sample was blood. The receptors were gathered from a woman aged 18-29 years with Graves' hyperthyroidism.

The V gene is TRBV6-1, the J gene TRBJ2-1, with 10 bases fitting TRBD2. The CDR3 length is 15 residues. The trim removed 5 bases at V and 7 bases at J, leaving 8 bases unmatched. Per germline, CDR1 MNHNS and CDR2 SASEGT. The CDR3 protein is CASSQKREGRNEQFF. CDR3 nucleotides: TGTGCCAGCAGTCAGAAGCGGGAGGGCCGTAATGAGCAGTTCTTC.

This clonotype has a count of ten or more. The CDR3 nucleotides read TGTGCCAGCACCCCTCGACAGGGGCGGAATGAAAAACTGTTTTTT. Protein product: CASTPRQGRNEKLFF. The chain uses TRBV5-8 and TRBJ1-4; 8 nucleotides agree with TRBD1. This CDR3 has 15 amino acids. CDR1 and CDR2 (germline): SGHTS, YDEGEE. The trim removed 6 bases at V and 5 bases at J, leaving 9 bases unmatched.

The V and J genes are TRBV11-3 and TRBJ2-7, with D possibly being TRBD1 or TRBD2 (5 bases each). The CDR3 contains 14 residues. Between the trimmed V and J ends, which lost 6 bases and 2 bases, there was a span of 14 bases. Looked up from germline, CDR1 is SGHNT and CDR2 is YENEEA. CDR3 in amino acids: CASRTGTFPYEQYF. The CDR3 nucleotides read TGTGCCAGCAGAACCGGGACGTTCCCCTACGAGCAGTACTTC.

This clonotype was counted many times. The genes are TRBV29-1 and TRBJ2-1; TRBD2 agrees at 8 bases. The CDR3 length is 14 residues. With V trimmed by 6 bases and J by 9 bases, 13 bases remained unmatched. Germline lookup yields CDR1 SQVTM and CDR2 ANQGSEA. The DNA of the CDR3 is TGCAGCGTCGACCCGGGACTAGGAAGTAGTGAGCAGTTCTTC. Translated, it gives CSVDPGLGSSEQFF.

This clonotype was counted once. The J gene is TRBJ1-1, the V gene TRBV19; D is ambiguous. V was trimmed by 3 bases and J by 1 base, leaving 6 bases between them. This CDR3 is built from 13 residues. Germline V gives CDR1 LNHDA, CDR2 SQIVND (reference sequence). CDR3 sequence reads: CASSIMRNTEAFF. As DNA, the CDR3 is TGTGCCAGTAGTATCATGAGGAACACTGAAGCTTTCTTT. Variable domain in full (rest from reference TRBV19 and TRBJ1-1): DGGITQSPKYLFRKEGQNVTLSCEQNLNHDAMYWYRQDPGQGLRLIYYSQIVNDFQKGDIAEGYSVSREKKESFPLTVTSAQKNPTAFYLCASSIMRNTEAFFGQGTRLTVV.

The chain joins TRBV20-1 to TRBJ1-1; no clear D. CDR1 and CDR2 (germline): DFQATT, SNEGSKA (reference sequence). V dropped 6 bases and J dropped 7 bases, with 21 bases sitting between them. The CDR3 consists of 14 residues. This CDR3 is CSAGDNAIRSEAFF. The CDR3 nucleotides read TGCAGTGCCGGCGACAATGCCATTCGGAGTGAAGCTTTCTTT.

This clonotype was seen at least ten times. The genes are TRBV20-1 and TRBJ1-2; no definite D call. In germline, CDR1 is DFQATT, CDR2 SNEGSKA (reference sequence). The CDR3 length is 12 residues. Trimming removed 0 bases from V and 8 bases from J, with 10 bases in between. The DNA of the CDR3 is TGCAGTGCTAGAGAAACCTTGGGGGGCTACACCTTC. It encodes CSARETLGGYTF.